These 10 T cell receptor beta chains came from one sample sequenced in a study of blood T cell repertoires in COVID-19. Only in-frame clones appear in the TCRdb table, and some are missing; sequencing was by immunoSEQ multiplex PCR. The top ten clones hold over 15% of a sample with roughly 180,000 clones, under 90% of them seen once. Sequenced: PBMCs or T cells enriched from blood (not recorded which). The origin of the receptors is a man between 60 and 75 years old who had recovered from COVID-19.

This clone was seen a handful of times. The gene calls are TRBV6-5 and TRBJ2-3, with D uncertain. The germline V gene has CDR1 MNHEY and CDR2 SVGAGI. V shed 4 bases and J shed 0 bases, with 11 bases lying between them. This CDR3 is built from 15 residues. CDR3 loop: CASSFRASSTDTQYF. CDR3 bases: TGTGCCAGCAGTTTCCGAGCGAGTAGCACAGATACGCAGTATTTT.

The chain recombines TRBV5-1 with TRBJ2-5, with 9 bases aligning to TRBD1. This CDR3 has 19 amino acids. Losses at the gene ends were 0 bases for V and 4 bases for J; bases not matched to a gene: 16. The germline CDR1 and CDR2 sequences are SGHRS and YFSETQ. The CDR3 loop is CASSLAFSMGQGRTETQYF. CDR3 sequence (DNA): TGCGCCAGCAGCTTGGCCTTTTCCATGGGACAGGGTAGAACAGAGACCCAGTACTTC.

The chain employs TRBV5-1 and TRBJ2-3, with 10 bases aligning to TRBD1. CDR3 length: 16 residues. CDR1 SGHRS and CDR2 YFSETQ come from the germline V gene. V lost 4 bases and J lost 1; bases outside the gene matches: 6. Here the CDR3 DNA reads TGCGCCAGCAGCGAGGGGACAGGGGTGGGCACAGATACGCAGTATTTT. Protein sequence: CASSEGTGVGTDTQYF.

The rearrangement links TRBV29-1 to TRBJ2-7; possibly TRBD1 for D (7 bases). V lost 0 bases and J lost 3, with 18 bases in between. This CDR3 is built from 16 residues. In germline, CDR1 is SQVTM, CDR2 ANQGSEA. For the CDR3, the DNA is TGCAGCGTTGAAGATACCCTCCCAGGGGGGCACTACGAGCAGTACTTC. It codes for CSVEDTLPGGHYEQYF.

The chain employs TRBV9 and TRBJ2-5, with 7 bases aligning to TRBD2. The junction had 8 bases not matched to a gene; V was cut back by 0 bases and J by 3 bases. Germline lookup yields CDR1 SGDLS and CDR2 YYNGEE. The CDR3 sequence is 16 residues long. The CDR3 DNA sequence: TGTGCCAGCAGCGTAGATGTCGGGAGGACCGAAGAGACCCAGTACTTC. It encodes CASSVDVGRTEETQYF.

The V and J genes are TRBV2 and TRBJ2-3, with 7 bases matching TRBD2. V shed 7 bases, J shed 0 bases, and the junction held 10 bases outside the gene matches. The germline V gene has CDR1 SNHLY and CDR2 FYNNEI. The CDR3 runs to 16 residues. The CDR3 DNA is TGTGCCAGCACAAGCTCGTGGCGGGAGAGCACAGATACGCAGTATTTT. It yields the protein CASTSSWRESTDTQYF. Full variable domain (remainder filled in from reference TRBV2 and TRBJ2-3): EPEVTQTPSHQVTQMGQEVILRCVPISNHLYFYWYRQILGQKVEFLVSFYNNEISEKSEIFDDQFSVERPDGSNFTLKIRSTKLEDSAMYFCASTSSWRESTDTQYFGPGTRLTVL.

The chain has TRBV7-2 and TRBJ2-1, with a possible D match to TRBD1 (6 bases). The ends were cut back, 5 bases at V and 4 bases at J, with 21 bases in the middle. Germline assignment: CDR1 SGHTA and CDR2 FQGNSA. The CDR3 runs 17 residues. Here the CDR3 reads CASSPFFGGASYNEQFF. The DNA of the CDR3 is TGTGCCAGCAGCCCTTTCTTTGGGGGCGCCTCTTACAATGAGCAGTTCTTC.

Regarding this clone: An end of the junction differs from the germline gene, which may be a read error. CDR3 protein: CASREETGNYGYTF. The CDR3 nucleotides are TGTGCCAGCAGGGAAGAGACAGGGAACTATGGCTACACCTTC. The chain links TRBV2 to TRBJ1-2, with 7 positions matching TRBD1. CDR3 length equals 14 residues. Germline values: CDR1 SNHLY, CDR2 FYNNEI.

This chain joins TRBV19 and TRBJ2-2, with 12 bases identical to TRBD2. There are 14 residues in the CDR3. CDR1 is LNHDA, CDR2 SQIVND, per germline (reference sequence). V gave up 10 bases and J gave up 5 bases; unmatched junction bases: 5. This CDR3 is CATSTSGGTGELFF. CDR3 nucleotides: TGTGCCACCTCGACTAGCGGGGGAACCGGGGAGCTGTTTTTT.

The V call is TRBV28, the J call TRBJ2-3; 8 nucleotides align to TRBD1. Germline V lookup: CDR1 MDHEN, CDR2 SYDVKM. The length of the CDR3 is 14 residues. J gave up 4 bases and V 8 bases, and 8 bases lay outside the gene matches. The CDR3 DNA sequence: TGTGCCAGCCGCCCGGGACAGGTTCCAGATACGCAGTATTTT. Translating gives CASRPGQVPDTQYF.